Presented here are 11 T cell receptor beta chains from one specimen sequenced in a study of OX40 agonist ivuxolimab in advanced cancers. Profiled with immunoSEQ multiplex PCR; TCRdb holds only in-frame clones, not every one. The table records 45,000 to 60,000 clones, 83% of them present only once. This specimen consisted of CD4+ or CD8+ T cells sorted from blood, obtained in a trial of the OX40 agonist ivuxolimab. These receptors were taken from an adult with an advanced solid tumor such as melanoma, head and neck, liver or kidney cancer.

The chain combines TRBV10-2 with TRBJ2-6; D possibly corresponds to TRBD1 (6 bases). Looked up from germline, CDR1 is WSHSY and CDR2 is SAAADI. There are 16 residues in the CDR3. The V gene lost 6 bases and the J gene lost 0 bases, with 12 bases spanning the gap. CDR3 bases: TGCGCCAGCAGATTGGCAGGGGACTCTGGGGCCAACGTCCTGACTTTC. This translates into CASRLAGDSGANVLTF.

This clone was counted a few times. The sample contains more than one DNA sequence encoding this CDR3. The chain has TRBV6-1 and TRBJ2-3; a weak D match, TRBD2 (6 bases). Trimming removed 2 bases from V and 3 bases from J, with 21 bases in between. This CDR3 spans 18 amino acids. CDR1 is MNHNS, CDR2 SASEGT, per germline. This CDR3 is CASSERVGGTLPTDTQYF. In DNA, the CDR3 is TGTGCCAGCAGTGAACGAGTAGGCGGGACCTTACCTACAGATACGCAGTATTTT.

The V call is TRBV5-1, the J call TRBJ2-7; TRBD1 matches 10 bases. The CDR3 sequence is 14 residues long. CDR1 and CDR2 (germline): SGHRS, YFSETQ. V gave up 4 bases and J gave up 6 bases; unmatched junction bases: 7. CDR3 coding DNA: TGCGCCAGCAGCCCCAGACAGGGGGCAATCGAGCAGTACTTC. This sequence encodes CASSPRQGAIEQYF.

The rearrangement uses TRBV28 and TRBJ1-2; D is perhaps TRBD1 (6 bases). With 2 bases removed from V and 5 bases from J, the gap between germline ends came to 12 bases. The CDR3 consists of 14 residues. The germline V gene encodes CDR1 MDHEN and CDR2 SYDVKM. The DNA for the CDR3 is TGTGCCAGCAGTTTAGGGGGCGCTTGGTATGGCTACACCTTC. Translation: CASSLGGAWYGYTF.

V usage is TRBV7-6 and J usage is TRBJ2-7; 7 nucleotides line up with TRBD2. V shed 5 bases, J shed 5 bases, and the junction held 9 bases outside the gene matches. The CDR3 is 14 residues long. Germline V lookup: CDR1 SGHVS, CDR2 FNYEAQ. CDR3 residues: CASSLLAAPNEQYF. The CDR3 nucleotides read TGTGCCAGCAGCCTTCTAGCGGCACCAAACGAGCAGTACTTC.

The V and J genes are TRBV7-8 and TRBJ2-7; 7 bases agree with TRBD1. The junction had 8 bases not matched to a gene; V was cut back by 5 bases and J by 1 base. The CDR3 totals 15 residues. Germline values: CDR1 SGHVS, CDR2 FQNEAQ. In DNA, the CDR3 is TGTGCCAGCAGCACACCGGGACAGTATTCCTACGAGCAGTACTTC. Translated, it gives CASSTPGQYSYEQYF.

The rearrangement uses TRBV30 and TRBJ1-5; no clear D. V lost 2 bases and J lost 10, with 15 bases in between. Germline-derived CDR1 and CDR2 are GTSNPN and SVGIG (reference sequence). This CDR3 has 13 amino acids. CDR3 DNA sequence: TGTGCCTGGAGTCCCGGAGGGCCGAAACCCCAGCATTTT. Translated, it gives CAWSPGGPKPQHF.

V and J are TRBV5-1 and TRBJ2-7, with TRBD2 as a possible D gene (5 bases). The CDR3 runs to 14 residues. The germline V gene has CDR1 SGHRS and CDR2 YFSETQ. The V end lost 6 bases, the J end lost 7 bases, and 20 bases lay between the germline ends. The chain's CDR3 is CASTVAGYDLEQYF. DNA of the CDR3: TGCGCCAGCACGGTCGCGGGTTACGATTTAGAGCAGTACTTC.

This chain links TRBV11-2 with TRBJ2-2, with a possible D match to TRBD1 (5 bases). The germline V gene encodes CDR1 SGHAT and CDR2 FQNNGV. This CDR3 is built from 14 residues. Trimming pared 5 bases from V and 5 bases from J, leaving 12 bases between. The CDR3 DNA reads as TGTGCCAGCAGCCCAAGAGCAGGGACCGGGGAGCTGTTTTTT. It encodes CASSPRAGTGELFF.

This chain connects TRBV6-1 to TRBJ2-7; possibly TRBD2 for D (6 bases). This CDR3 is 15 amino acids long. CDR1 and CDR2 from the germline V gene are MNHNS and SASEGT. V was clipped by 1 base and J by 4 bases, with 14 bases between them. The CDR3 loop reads CASSEVGLQGYEQYF. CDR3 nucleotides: TGTGCCAGCAGTGAAGTCGGACTACAAGGTTACGAGCAGTACTTC.

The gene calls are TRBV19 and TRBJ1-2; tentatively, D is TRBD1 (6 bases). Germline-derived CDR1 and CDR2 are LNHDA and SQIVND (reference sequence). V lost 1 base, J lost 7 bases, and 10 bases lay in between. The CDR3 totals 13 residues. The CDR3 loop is CASSIVQGPGYTF. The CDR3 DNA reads TGTGCCAGTAGTATAGTGCAGGGGCCTGGCTACACCTTC. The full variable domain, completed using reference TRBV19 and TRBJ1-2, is DGGITQSPKYLFRKEGQNVTLSCEQNLNHDAMYWYRQDPGQGLRLIYYSQIVNDFQKGDIAEGYSVSREKKESFPLTVTSAQKNPTAFYLCASSIVQGPGYTFGSGTRLTVV.